The rows below give T cell receptor beta chains drawn from one sample of a study of post-analysis software for immune sequencing data. TCRdb reanalysed the PCR reads using MiXCR and keeps one entry per CDR3 protein. The data contain over 700,000 distinct CDR3 sequences, roughly 27% of them singletons. Sequencing was carried out using blood. The receptors were sampled from a girl aged 5-17 years with multiple sclerosis. Each CDR3 is given with its conserved first and last residue. Fields, in order: clone size, V gene, CDR3 protein. Size is omitted from some rows. Given values are once, few, many or a class for expanded clones.

. TRBV10-3 CAISERTDTQYF
. TRBV11-2 CASSHLVRRTQYF
. TRBV19 CATLPGTGGKVYGYTF
. TRBV14 CASSRSGSSSGANVLTF
. TRBV6-5 CASSYRNQGAGGYTF
. TRBV27 CASSSIKAPGQAWRTPLHF
. TRBV5-1 CASSTGTVPSGANVLTF
. TRBV12-3/TRBV12-4 CASSLGQAGGQYF
many TRBV9 CASSPPGGEQYF
. TRBV3-1 CASSQDDNRVRSPLHF
. TRBV6-5 CASSYSIGARGRERETNEKLFF
once TRBV7-2 CASSLGGSSGELFF
. TRBV20-1 CGGLAGVAKNIQYF
. TRBV12-3/TRBV12-4 CASSLPSLNTGELFF
. TRBV28 CASNPFGTGTYNEQFF